This T cell receptor (beta chain) was identified in a study of human T cells and chemical hapten exposure. Study-level information: Alopecia areata, totalis or universalis was found in mostly female patients. Yields of TCR per sample differed, chiefly owing to small differences in pooled library volume.

The sample's time point: patch test 2, 6 weeks after DPC sensitization. Stated treatment: therapeutic diphenylcyclopropenone sensitization with weekly scalp DPC. In the library, unique molecular identifiers were attached to individual cDNA molecules. TCRdb itself ran the RACE reads through MiXCR, one entry per CDR3 protein. The data show about 50,000 distinct CDR3 sequences, less than 10% seen once. This clonotype was seen a few times. The V gene's germline CDR1 is WSHSY and CDR2 SAAADI. Trimming removed 4 bases from V and 2 bases from J, with 7 bases in between. This CDR3 contains 13 residues. The rearrangement links TRBV10-2 to TRBJ2-3; D is unclear. This sample comprised whole blood, obtained in connection with sensitization to the hapten diphenylcyclopropenone (DPC). The receptor was isolated from a woman in her forties or fifties with alopecia areata. Some clones in this sample may be carry-over from other donors' samples. The CDR3 sequence is CASSVGVTDTQYF. In DNA form, the CDR3 reads TGCGCCAGCAGTGTTGGGGTCACAGATACGCAGTATTTT.